Listed below are T cell receptor beta chains from one sample, sequenced in a study of technical replicates of blood from a handful of donors. Sequencing used immunoSEQ multiplex PCR; TCRdb keeps in-frame clones, though not all of them. The table shows about 82,000 clones, with just over 95% occurring only once. The specimen was T cells isolated from PBMCs. The receptor source for this set is a human donor in good health. Both conserved end residues are part of each CDR3. Each record gives: D gene, J gene, V gene, clone size, CDR3 DNA, CDR3 protein. D genes are given only for firm matches. The size entry is marked missing in some rows and otherwise reads once, few, many or a size class.

-,TRBJ2-1,TRBV27,once,TGTGCCAGCAGTTTAAGGCTGATGGGCGATGAGCAGTTCTTC,CASSLRLMGDEQFF
TRBD2,TRBJ2-5,TRBV7-3,-,TGTGCCAGCAGCCTACTAGCGGGAGAGGGAGAGACCCAGTACTTC,CASSLLAGEGETQYF
-,TRBJ2-7,TRBV5-4,-,TGTGCCAGCAGCGTGGAAAAGGCTAGCGCCGAGCAGTACTTC,CASSVEKASAEQYF
TRBD1,TRBJ1-1,TRBV7-6,-,TGTGCCAGCAGCCCCTTCAGGGGGGATTCGGCGAACACTGAAGCTTTCTTT,CASSPFRGDSANTEAFF
TRBD2,TRBJ2-7,TRBV29-1,-,TGCAGCGTTCGGCCCGGGGAGGGCCCAAGGGAGCAGTACTTC,CSVRPGEGPREQYF
-,TRBJ2-1,TRBV19,-,TGTGCCAGTGGGACACGGGTAAGCTTCTTC,CASGTRVSFF
-,TRBJ1-2,TRBV11-2,-,TGTGCCAGCAGCTTAACTCCTAACTATGGCTACACCTTC,CASSLTPNYGYTF
TRBD2,TRBJ2-5,TRBV5-1,-,TGCGCCAGCATCGATCTAGCGGGAGGTGAGACCCAGTACTTC,CASIDLAGGETQYF
TRBD1,TRBJ1-4,TRBV19,-,TGTGCCAGTAAACAGGGGGGGGGCGAAAAACTGTTTTTT,CASKQGGGEKLFF
-,TRBJ2-5,TRBV25-1,-,TGTGCCAGCAGAACTCAAGAGACCCAGTACTTC,CASRTQETQYF
TRBD1,TRBJ2-6,TRBV9,-,TGTGCCAGCAGCTCGAGACAGGGTCCCTCTGGGGCCAACGTCCTGACTTTC,CASSSRQGPSGANVLTF
TRBD2,TRBJ2-7,TRBV2,-,TGTGCCAGCAGTGAAGGGGGAGCGGGAGGGCACGAGCAGTACTTC,CASSEGGAGGHEQYF
-,TRBJ1-4,TRBV25-1,-,TGTGCCAGCAGTGACGAGGGACACTTTAATGAAAAACTGTTTTTT,CASSDEGHFNEKLFF
TRBD2,TRBJ2-1,TRBV6-5,-,TGTGCCAGCAGTTACTCGATAGCGGGATCCTACAATGAGCAGTTCTTC,CASSYSIAGSYNEQFF
-,TRBJ2-2,TRBV4-2,-,TGTGCCAGCAGCCAAGTTACCCCCACTAACACCGGGGAGCTGTTTTTT,CASSQVTPTNTGELFF
TRBD2,TRBJ2-1,TRBV5-1,-,TGCGCCACCGCAGCGGGATCGGCCTTCGATGAGCAGTTCTTC,CATAAGSAFDEQFF
-,TRBJ2-2,TRBV30,-,TGTGCCCGAGAGACAGGCTACACCGGGGAGCTGTTTTTT,CARETGYTGELFF
-,TRBJ2-7,TRBV6-5,-,TGTGCCAGCGCCCTCCTCCGGGAGCAGTACGAGCAGTACTTC,CASALLREQYEQYF
-,TRBJ2-7,TRBV7-2,-,TGTGCCAGCAGCTTAGTACAGGGATTCTACGAGCAGTACTTC,CASSLVQGFYEQYF
-,TRBJ1-5,TRBV27,-,TGTGCCAGCATGCCGACCGGGATATATCAGCCCCAGCATTTT,CASMPTGIYQPQHF
TRBD2,TRBJ2-7,TRBV27,-,TGTGCCAGCAGTTCCGGGACTATCTACGAGCAGTACTTC,CASSSGTIYEQYF
TRBD2,TRBJ2-2,TRBV27,-,TGTGCCAGCAGTGGACTAGCGGGAGGATTAATTAACACCGGGGAGCTGTTTTTT,CASSGLAGGLINTGELFF
-,TRBJ2-3,TRBV29-1,once,TGCAGCGTTGGGAATAAAACAGGGATTAGCACAGATACGCAGTATTTT,CSVGNKTGISTDTQYF
-,TRBJ2-7,TRBV7-2,once,TGTGCCAGCAGCTCCAACGAGCAGTACTTC,CASSSNEQYF
-,TRBJ1-3,TRBV18,-,TGTGCCAGCTCACCAAATGGGCAGGAAGGCTCTGGAAACACCATATATTTT,CASSPNGQEGSGNTIYF
TRBD1,TRBJ1-1,TRBV10-3,-,TGTGCCATCAGTGAGTCTGGGACAGGGGCCTTTCGTGTTGAAGCTTTCTTT,CAISESGTGAFRVEAFF
-,TRBJ1-5,TRBV4-1,-,TGCGCCAGCAGTGATAAAGAGTCAAGGGGTCAGCCCCAGCATTTT,CASSDKESRGQPQHF
-,TRBJ2-1,TRBV5-4,-,TGTGCCAGCGGGAGGTACTACAATGAGCAGTTCTTC,CASGRYYNEQFF
-,TRBJ2-2,TRBV27,-,TGTGCCAGCAGTTCCCCTTTAAACACCGGGGAGCTGTTTTTT,CASSSPLNTGELFF
TRBD2,TRBJ2-7,TRBV4-2,-,TGTGCCAGCAGCACGGGACTAGCGGGCTACGAGCAGTACTTC,CASSTGLAGYEQYF
TRBD1,TRBJ1-2,TRBV18,once,TGTGCCAGCTTGGGACAGCCCATTTCTAACTATGGCTACACCTTC,CASLGQPISNYGYTF
TRBD1,TRBJ1-4,TRBV6-1,-,TGTGCCAGCAGTGTGGGGACAGTTAATGAAAAACTGTTTTTT,CASSVGTVNEKLFF
-,TRBJ2-7,TRBV7-8,-,TGTGCCAGCAGCTTACTAGGAGGCTACTACGAGCAGTACTTC,CASSLLGGYYEQYF
TRBD2,TRBJ2-1,TRBV6-5,-,TGTGCCAGCAGTTACTCGAGGACTAGCGGGGGAAATGAGCAGTTCTTC,CASSYSRTSGGNEQFF